In this sample, the clone carrying this T cell receptor (beta chain) turned up a few times. These data belong to a study of blood T cell repertoires in COVID-19. Turning to the study itself: T cells, B-cell-depleted T cells, or PBMCs supplied cDNA or gDNA.

Germline V CDR1 and CDR2: LNHDA, SQIVND (reference sequence). The CDR3 loop spans 13 amino acids. The trim removed 6 bases at V and 9 bases at J, leaving 3 bases unmatched. Seattle cases were enrolled at active infection and followed longitudinally. Per the original data handling: By means of reference gene primer amplification, nucleated cell counts were estimated. Here immunoSEQ multiplex PCR was the method, and the copy in TCRdb shows in-frame clones only, minus some. V, J and clone size reflect that table, while D and trimming were determined from the DNA. The sample has fewer than 300,000 clones, 70% to 90% seen once; the top ten hold roughly 10%.

This chain connects TRBV19 to TRBJ2-1, with TRBD2 matching over 12 bases. The material sequenced was peripheral blood. The receptor comes from a man aged 50-59 years with COVID-19, enrolled during active disease. The CDR3 region is CASRLAGGIEQFF. DNA of the CDR3: TGTGCCAGTAGACTAGCGGGGGGAATTGAGCAGTTCTTC. The entire variable domain, with the rest obtained from reference TRBV19 and TRBJ2-1, is as follows: DGGITQSPKYLFRKEGQNVTLSCEQNLNHDAMYWYRQDPGQGLRLIYYSQIVNDFQKGDIAEGYSVSREKKESFPLTVTSAQKNPTAFYLCASRLAGGIEQFFGPGTRLTVL.